This TCR beta chain comes out of a study of shared clonotypes between healthy human individuals. Study-level information: Per donor, CD8 memory used one plate, CD8 naive used two, CD4 memory used three and CD4 naive used three. Whole-study results and caveats: Naive CD4 clonotypes overlapped across a handful of donors at around 4.7%.

About this clone: Its target is not known.

CDR1 is SGHTA, CDR2 FQGTGA, per germline. V dropped 5 bases and J dropped 1; count of bases not matched to a gene: 8. This CDR3 is 16 amino acids long. Each PCR replicate from the sorted subsets contained 150 to 250 ng DNA, which is 25,000 to 30,000 T cell genomes. Assay used: immunoSEQ multiplex PCR; TCRdb lists only in-frame clones, some missing. The data hold millions of clones, with roughly nine tenths observed a single time. This clonotype was obtained from a man aged 18 to 29 in good health. The genes are TRBV7-3 and TRBJ2-3; 8 bases line up with TRBD2. Sequencing was done on a sample of naive CD4+ T cells sorted from blood. Subset noted: CD45RA+ positively selected. CDR3 in amino acids: CASSQPEAGGTDTQYF. CDR3 sequence (DNA): TGTGCCAGCAGCCAACCGGAAGCGGGGGGCACAGATACGCAGTATTTT.